A single TCR beta chain is shown here with its context. Its antigen remains unknown. The junction departs from germline at one end; a sequencing error may be responsible. This entry belongs to a study of human T cells and chemical hapten exposure. Study information: Skin on the upper inner arm, approximately 2 cm by approximately 2 cm in size, was sensitized with 2% DPC. Study findings and constraints: Expanded TCRs made up significantly more big CDR3 similarity clusters than controls did. There was no change with DPC sensitization in TCRs above 1 in 1000 frequency.

Per the germline V gene, CDR1 is SGHAT and CDR2 is FQNNGV. The CDR3 has 14 residues. Documented time point: patch test 2, 6 weeks after DPC sensitization. Treatment given: therapeutic diphenylcyclopropenone sensitization with weekly scalp DPC. A single record per CDR3 protein comes from TCRdb applying MiXCR to the RACE reads. The sample holds around 99,000 distinct CDR3 sequences, roughly a tenth seen once. This clonotype was obtained from a woman aged 40 to 50 with alopecia areata. Some clones in this sample may be carry-over from other donors' samples. This sequence joins TRBV11-2 and TRBJ1-1, with no clear D. The specimen comprised whole blood, sampled in connection with sensitization to the hapten diphenylcyclopropenone (DPC). CDR3 loop: CASSLGASNTKAFF. CDR3 DNA: TGTGCCAGCAGCTTAGGGGCCTCTAACACTAAAGCTTTCTTT.